The T cell receptor beta chain under discussion was sequenced for a study of identical twins. This clonotype was counted at least ten times. Its antigen is still unknown. Notes on the study in general: The study found that models underestimated out-of-frame TCR alpha sharing in monozygotic twins. High-abundance cord blood beta clonotypes had fewer insertions; memory repertoires showed none. When twins shared out-of-frame alpha sequences, those sequences had excess low generation probability.

The germline V gene has CDR1 LGHDT and CDR2 YNNKEL (reference sequence). The CDR3 loop spans 15 amino acids. Unmatched junction bases numbered 8, after V lost 4 bases and J lost 4 bases. Addition of a universal primer site occurred through template switching, and cDNA carried unique molecular identifiers. One entry per CDR3 protein results from TCRdb running MiXCR on the 5' RACE reads. The table records 300,000 to 400,000 distinct CDR3 sequences, around an eighth of them present only once. These data were likewise used in another study, on yellow fever vaccine responses in identical twins.

This chain joins TRBV3-1 and TRBJ2-7; TRBD1 aligns across 9 bases. The sequence derives from a woman between 18 and 29 years old in good health. The sequenced material came from CD8+ T cells sorted from blood. The CDR3 region is CASSPGQGPGYEQYV. The DNA for the CDR3 is TGTGCCAGCAGCCCGGGACAGGGTCCCGGATACGAGCAGTACGTC.